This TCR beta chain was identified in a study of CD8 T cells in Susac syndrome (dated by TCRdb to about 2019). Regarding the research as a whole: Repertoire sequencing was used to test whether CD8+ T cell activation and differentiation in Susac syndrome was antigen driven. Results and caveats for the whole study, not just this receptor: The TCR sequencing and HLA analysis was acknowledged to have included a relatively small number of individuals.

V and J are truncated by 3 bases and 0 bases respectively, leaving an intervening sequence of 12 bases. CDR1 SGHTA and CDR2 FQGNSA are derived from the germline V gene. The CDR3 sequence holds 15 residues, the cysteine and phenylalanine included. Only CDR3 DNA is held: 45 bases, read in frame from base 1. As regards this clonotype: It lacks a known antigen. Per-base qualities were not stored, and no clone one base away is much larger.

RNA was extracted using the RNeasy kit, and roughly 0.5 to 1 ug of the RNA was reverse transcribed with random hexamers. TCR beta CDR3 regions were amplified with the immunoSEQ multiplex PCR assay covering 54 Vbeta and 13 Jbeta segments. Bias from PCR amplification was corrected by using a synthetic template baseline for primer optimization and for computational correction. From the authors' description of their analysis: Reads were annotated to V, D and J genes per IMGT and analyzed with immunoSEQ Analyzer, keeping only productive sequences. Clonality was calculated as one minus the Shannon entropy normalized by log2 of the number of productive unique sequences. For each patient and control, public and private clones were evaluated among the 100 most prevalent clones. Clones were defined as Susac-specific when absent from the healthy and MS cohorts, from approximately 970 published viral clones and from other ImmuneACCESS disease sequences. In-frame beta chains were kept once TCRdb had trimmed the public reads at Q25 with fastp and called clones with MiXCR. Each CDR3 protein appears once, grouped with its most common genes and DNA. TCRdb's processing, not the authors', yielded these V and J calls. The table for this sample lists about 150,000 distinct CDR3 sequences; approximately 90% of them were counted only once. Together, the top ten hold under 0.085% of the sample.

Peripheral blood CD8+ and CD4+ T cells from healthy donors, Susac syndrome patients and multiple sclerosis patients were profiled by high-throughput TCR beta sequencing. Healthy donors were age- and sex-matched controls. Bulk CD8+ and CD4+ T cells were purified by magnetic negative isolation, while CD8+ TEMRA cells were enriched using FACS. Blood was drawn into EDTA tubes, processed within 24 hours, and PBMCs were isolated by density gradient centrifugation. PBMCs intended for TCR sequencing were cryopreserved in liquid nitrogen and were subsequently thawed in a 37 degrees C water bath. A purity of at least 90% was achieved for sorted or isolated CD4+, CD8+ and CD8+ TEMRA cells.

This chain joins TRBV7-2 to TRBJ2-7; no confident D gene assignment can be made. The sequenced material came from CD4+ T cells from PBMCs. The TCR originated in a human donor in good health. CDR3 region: CASSFRKGSSYEQYF. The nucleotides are TGTGCCAGCAGCTTTCGAAAGGGTTCCTCCTACGAGCAGTACTTC.